A few counts support the clone carrying this TCR beta chain. This entry belongs to a study of blood T cells in healthy people across ages. PCR was performed a second time for roughly 7 to 12 cycles using a sample-barcoded 5' primer and a J-beta primer mix. All cDNA molecules were each tagged by a template-switch adaptor with 12 random nucleotides. TCRdb fed the 5' RACE reads into MiXCR, producing one record per CDR3 protein. Among approximately 810,000 distinct CDR3 sequences listed, 30% to 45% were seen once. With 4 bases removed from V and 8 bases from J, the gap between germline ends came to 11 bases. Germline V CDR1 and CDR2: SGHDN, FVKESK. CDR3 length equals 12 residues.

This sequence was found in a man between 18 and 35 years old in good health. V gene TRBV14 combines with J gene TRBJ1-1; TRBD1 might be the D (5 bases). The specimen was blood. The CDR3 region is CASSPGPLEAFF. The CDR3 DNA reads TGTGCCAGCAGCCCGGGACCGCTGGAAGCTTTCTTT.